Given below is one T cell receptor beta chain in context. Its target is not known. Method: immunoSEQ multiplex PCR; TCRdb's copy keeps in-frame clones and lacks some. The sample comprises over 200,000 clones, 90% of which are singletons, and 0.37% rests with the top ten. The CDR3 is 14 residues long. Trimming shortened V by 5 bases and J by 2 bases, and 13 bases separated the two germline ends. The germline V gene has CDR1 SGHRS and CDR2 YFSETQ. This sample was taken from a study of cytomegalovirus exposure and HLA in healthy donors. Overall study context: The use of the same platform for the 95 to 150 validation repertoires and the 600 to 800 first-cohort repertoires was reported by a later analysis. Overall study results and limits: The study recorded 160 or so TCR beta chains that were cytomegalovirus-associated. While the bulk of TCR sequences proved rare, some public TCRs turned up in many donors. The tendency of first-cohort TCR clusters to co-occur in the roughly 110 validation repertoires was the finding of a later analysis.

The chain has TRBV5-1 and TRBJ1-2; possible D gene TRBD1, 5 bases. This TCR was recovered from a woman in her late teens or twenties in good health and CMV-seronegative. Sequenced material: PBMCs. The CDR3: CASRPTGTNYGYTF. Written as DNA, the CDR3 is TGCGCCAGCAGACCTACAGGAACCAACTATGGCTACACCTTC.